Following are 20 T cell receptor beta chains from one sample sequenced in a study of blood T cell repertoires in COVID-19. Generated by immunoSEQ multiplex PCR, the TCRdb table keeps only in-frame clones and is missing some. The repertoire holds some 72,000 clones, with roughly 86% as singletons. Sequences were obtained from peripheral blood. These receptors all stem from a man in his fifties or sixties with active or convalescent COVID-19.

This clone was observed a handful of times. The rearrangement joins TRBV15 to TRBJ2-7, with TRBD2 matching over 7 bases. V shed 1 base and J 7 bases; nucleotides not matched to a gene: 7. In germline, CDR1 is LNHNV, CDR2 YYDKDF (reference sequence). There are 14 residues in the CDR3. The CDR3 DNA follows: TGTGCCACCAGCAGAGGTAATGTGGGGGGGGAGCAGTACGTC. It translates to CATSRGNVGGEQYV.

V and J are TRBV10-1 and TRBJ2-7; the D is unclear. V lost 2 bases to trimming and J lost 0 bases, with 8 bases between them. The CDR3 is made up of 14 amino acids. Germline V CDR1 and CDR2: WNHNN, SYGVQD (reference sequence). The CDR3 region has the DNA TGCGCCAGCAGTGAGGCCGCGAGCTCCTACGAGCAGTACTTC. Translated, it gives CASSEAASSYEQYF.

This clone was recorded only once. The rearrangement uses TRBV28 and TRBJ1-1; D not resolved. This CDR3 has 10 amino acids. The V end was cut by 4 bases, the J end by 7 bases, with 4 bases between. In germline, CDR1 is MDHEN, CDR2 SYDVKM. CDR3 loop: CASSYNEAFF. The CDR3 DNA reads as TGTGCCAGCAGTTACAATGAAGCTTTCTTT.

CDR3 sequence (DNA): TGCGCCAGCAGCTTGCCGACAGGGAACACTGAAGCTTTCTTT. It translates to CASSLPTGNTEAFF. The rearrangement uses TRBV5-1 and TRBJ1-1; possibly TRBD1 for D (6 bases). V gave up 1 base and J gave up 1 base, with 8 bases separating them. The germline V gene has CDR1 SGHRS and CDR2 YFSETQ. The CDR3 is made up of 14 amino acids. The full variable domain, its missing parts supplied by reference TRBV5-1 and TRBJ1-1, is KAGVTQTPRYLIKTRGQQVTLSCSPISGHRSVSWYQQTPGQGLQFLFEYFSETQRNKGNFPGRFSGRQFSNSRSEMNVSTLELGDSALYLCASSLPTGNTEAFFGQGTRLTVV.

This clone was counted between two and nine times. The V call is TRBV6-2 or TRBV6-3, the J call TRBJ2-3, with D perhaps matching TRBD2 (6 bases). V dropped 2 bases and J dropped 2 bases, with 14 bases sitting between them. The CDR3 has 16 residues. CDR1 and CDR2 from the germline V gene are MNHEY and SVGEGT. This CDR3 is CASSYLLSGFTDTQYF. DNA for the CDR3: TGTGCCAGCAGTTACCTCCTAAGCGGGTTCACAGATACGCAGTATTTT.

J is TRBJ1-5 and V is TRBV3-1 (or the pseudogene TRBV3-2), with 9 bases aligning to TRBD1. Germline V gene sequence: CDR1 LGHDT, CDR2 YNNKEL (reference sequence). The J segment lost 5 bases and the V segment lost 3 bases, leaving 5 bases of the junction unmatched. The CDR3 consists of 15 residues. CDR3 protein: CASSQGQGLYQPQHF. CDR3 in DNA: TGTGCCAGCAGCCAGGGACAGGGACTGTATCAGCCCCAGCATTTT.

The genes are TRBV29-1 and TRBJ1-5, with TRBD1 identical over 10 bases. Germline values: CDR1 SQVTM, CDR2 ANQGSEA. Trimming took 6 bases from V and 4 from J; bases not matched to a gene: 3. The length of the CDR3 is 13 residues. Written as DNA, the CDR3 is TGCAGCGTGGGGGGACAGGGGAATCAGCCCCAGCATTTT. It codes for CSVGGQGNQPQHF.

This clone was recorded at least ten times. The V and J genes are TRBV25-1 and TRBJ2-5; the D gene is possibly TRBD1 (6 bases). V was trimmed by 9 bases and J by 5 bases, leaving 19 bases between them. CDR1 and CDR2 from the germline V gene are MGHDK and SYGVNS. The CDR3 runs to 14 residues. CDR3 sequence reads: CASSRRGTGETQYF. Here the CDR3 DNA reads TGTGCCAGTTCCCGCAGGGGTACTGGTGAGACCCAGTACTTC.

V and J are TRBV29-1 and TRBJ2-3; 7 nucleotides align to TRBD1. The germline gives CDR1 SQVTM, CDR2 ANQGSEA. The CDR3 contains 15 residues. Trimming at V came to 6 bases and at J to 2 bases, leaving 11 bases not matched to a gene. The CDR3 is CSVAAGTAITDTQYF. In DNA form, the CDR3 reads TGCAGCGTCGCGGCCGGGACAGCTATCACAGATACGCAGTATTTT.

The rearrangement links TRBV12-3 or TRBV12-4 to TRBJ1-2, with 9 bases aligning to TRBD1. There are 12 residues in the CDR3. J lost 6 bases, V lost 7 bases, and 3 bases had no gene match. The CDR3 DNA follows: TGTGCCAGCACGGGACAGGGTCATGGCTACACCTTC. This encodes CASTGQGHGYTF.

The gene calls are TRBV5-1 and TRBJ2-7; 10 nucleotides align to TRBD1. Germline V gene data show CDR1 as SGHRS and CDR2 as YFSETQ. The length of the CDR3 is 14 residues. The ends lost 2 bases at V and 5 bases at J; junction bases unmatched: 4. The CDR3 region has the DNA TGCGCCAGCAGCTTTGACAGGGGGCGCCACGAGCAGTACTTC. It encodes CASSFDRGRHEQYF.

As DNA, the CDR3 is TGCGCCAGCAGCCAAACTAGCGGGGTTAGCTACGAGCAGTACTTC. It translates to CASSQTSGVSYEQYF. The V and J genes are TRBV5-1 and TRBJ2-7, with 10 nucleotides matching TRBD2. The CDR3 is made up of 15 amino acids. Losses at the gene ends were 4 bases for V and 3 bases for J; bases not matched to a gene: 7. Germline CDR1 reads SGHRS; CDR2 reads YFSETQ.

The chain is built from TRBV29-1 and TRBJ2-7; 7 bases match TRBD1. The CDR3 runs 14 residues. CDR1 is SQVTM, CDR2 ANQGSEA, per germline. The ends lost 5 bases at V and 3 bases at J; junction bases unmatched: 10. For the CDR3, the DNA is TGCAGCGTTATGACAGGGAATATGGTCTACGAGCAGTACTTC. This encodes CSVMTGNMVYEQYF.

CDR3 in amino acids: CASSNDRGRGQPQHF. CDR3 sequence (DNA): TGTGCCAGCAGTAACGACAGGGGGCGAGGTCAGCCCCAGCATTTT. The rearrangement uses TRBV27 and TRBJ1-5; TRBD1 aligns across 10 bases. This CDR3 comprises 15 residues. Trimming cost V 5 bases and J 6 bases; bases outside gene matches: 7. Germline V gene data show CDR1 as MNHEY and CDR2 as SMNVEV (reference sequence).

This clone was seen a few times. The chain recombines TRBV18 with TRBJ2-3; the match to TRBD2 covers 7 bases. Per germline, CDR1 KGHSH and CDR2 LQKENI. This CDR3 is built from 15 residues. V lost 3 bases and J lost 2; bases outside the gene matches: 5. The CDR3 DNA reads TGTGCCAGCTCACCTGGACTAGAAGCCACAGATACGCAGTATTTT. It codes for CASSPGLEATDTQYF. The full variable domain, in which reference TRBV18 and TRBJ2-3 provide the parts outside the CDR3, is NAGVMQNPRHLVRRRGQEARLRCSPMKGHSHVYWYRQLPEEGLKFMVYLQKENIIDESGMPKERFSAEFPKEGPSILRIQQVVRGDSAAYFCASSPGLEATDTQYFGPGTRLTVL.

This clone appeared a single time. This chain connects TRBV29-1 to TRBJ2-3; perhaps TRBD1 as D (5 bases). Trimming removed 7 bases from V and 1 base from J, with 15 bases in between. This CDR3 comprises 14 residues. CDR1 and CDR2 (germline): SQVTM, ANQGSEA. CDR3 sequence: CSAARGSGTDTQYF. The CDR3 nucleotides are TGCAGCGCTGCTAGGGGAAGCGGCACAGATACGCAGTATTTT.

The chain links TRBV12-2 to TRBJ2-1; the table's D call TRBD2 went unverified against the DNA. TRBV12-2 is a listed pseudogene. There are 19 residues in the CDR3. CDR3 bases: TGTGCAAGTCGCTCCTTCACCTTAGCGGGGGGTCCTTCCTACAATGAGCAGTTCTTC. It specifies CASRSFTLAGGPSYNEQFF.

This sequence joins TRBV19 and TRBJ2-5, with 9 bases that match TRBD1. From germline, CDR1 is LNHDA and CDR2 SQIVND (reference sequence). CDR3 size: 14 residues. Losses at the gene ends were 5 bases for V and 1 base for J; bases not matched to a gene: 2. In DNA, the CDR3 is TGTGCCAGTAGTGCGACAGGGGGCCAAGAGACCCAGTACTTC. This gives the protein CASSATGGQETQYF.

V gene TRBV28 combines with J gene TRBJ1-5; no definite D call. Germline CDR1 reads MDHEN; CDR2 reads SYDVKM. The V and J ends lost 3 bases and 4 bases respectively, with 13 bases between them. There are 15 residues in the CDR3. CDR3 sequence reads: CASSFPVRLNQPQHF. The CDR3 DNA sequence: TGTGCCAGCAGTTTTCCTGTCAGGTTAAATCAGCCCCAGCATTTT.

The CDR3 here is CASSPTGRGTEAFF. In nucleotides, the CDR3 is TGTGCCAGCAGTCCTACAGGGAGGGGAACTGAAGCTTTCTTT. The chain recombines TRBV6-6 with TRBJ1-1, with D possibly TRBD1 on 6 matching bases. Germline-derived CDR1 and CDR2 are MNHNY and SVGAGI (reference sequence). V dropped 5 bases and J dropped 5 bases, with 15 bases sitting between them. The CDR3 is 14 residues long.